One sample yielded the 8 T cell receptor beta chains listed below, sequenced in a study of blood T cell repertoires in COVID-19. The table came from immunoSEQ multiplex PCR; TCRdb's copy has only in-frame clones and leaves some out. The sample carries about 110,000 clones, about 85% recorded once. Sequenced sample: peripheral blood. These receptors were obtained from a human donor in a cohort sampled during active COVID-19.

The chain has TRBV5-1 and TRBJ1-1, with 9 bases that match TRBD1. Germline V CDR1 and CDR2: SGHRS, YFSETQ. This CDR3 is built from 15 residues. The V and J ends lost 2 bases and 1 base, in that order; junction bases with no gene match: 3. CDR3 amino acids: CASSFLGQGNTEAFF. The CDR3 DNA reads TGCGCCAGCAGCTTCCTGGGACAGGGGAACACTGAAGCTTTCTTT.

This chain uses TRBV14 with TRBJ1-1; 9 bases match TRBD1. The CDR3 loop spans 15 amino acids. Germline assignment: CDR1 SGHDN and CDR2 FVKESK. Germline trimming cut 6 bases from V and 3 bases from J; bases unmatched to any gene: 8. The CDR3 region is CASSLDRGGYTEAFF. The CDR3 bases are TGTGCCAGCAGTCTCGACAGGGGGGGGTACACTGAAGCTTTCTTT.

The chain is built from TRBV28 and TRBJ2-1, with no clear D. The ends were cut back, 2 bases at V and 7 bases at J, with 9 bases in the middle. The CDR3 covers 13 residues. Germline values: CDR1 MDHEN, CDR2 SYDVKM. In DNA form, the CDR3 reads TGTGCCAGCAGTTTAGACTTTAGAAATGAGCAGTTCTTC. It codes for CASSLDFRNEQFF. Filled out from reference TRBV28 and TRBJ2-1, the complete variable domain reads DVKVTQSSRYLVKRTGEKVFLECVQDMDHENMFWYRQDPGLGLRLIYFSYDVKMKEKGDIPEGYSVSREKKERFSLILESASTNQTSMYLCASSLDFRNEQFFGPGTRLTVL.

The chain combines TRBV6-6 with TRBJ1-5, with D unclear. The CDR3 is 14 residues long. V lost 0 bases and J lost 7, with 10 bases in between. Germline V gene lookup returns CDR1 MNHNY and CDR2 SVGAGI (reference sequence). CDR3 coding DNA: TGTGCCAGCAGTTACTCGGAAGGAGGCCAGCCCCAGCATTTT. The encoded protein is CASSYSEGGQPQHF.

This chain connects TRBV6-1 to TRBJ1-1; TRBD1 matches 7 bases. Germline V lookup: CDR1 MNHNS, CDR2 SASEGT. V was clipped by 3 bases and J by 11 bases; unmatched bases: 9. The CDR3 extends over 13 amino acids. CDR3 amino acids: CASSEEQGFSAFF. CDR3 coding DNA: TGTGCCAGCAGTGAGGAACAGGGGTTTAGCGCTTTCTTT.

The chain recombines TRBV7-2 with TRBJ2-3; 9 bases are shared with TRBD1. Per the germline V gene, CDR1 is SGHTA and CDR2 is FQGNSA. This CDR3 has 14 residues. V shed 11 bases and J 7 bases; nucleotides not matched to a gene: 13. The CDR3: CACAPGQGVHTQYF. DNA of the CDR3: TGTGCCTGCGCCCCGGGACAGGGTGTGCATACGCAGTATTTT.

The chain has TRBV6-2 or TRBV6-3 and TRBJ1-1; no clear D gene. V lost 3 bases and J 3 bases, leaving 17 bases between the germline ends. The CDR3 runs to 16 residues. CDR1 and CDR2 (germline): MNHEY, SVGEGT. This CDR3 is CASSYPPHWRDTEAFF. CDR3 DNA: TGTGCCAGCAGTTATCCCCCTCATTGGAGGGACACTGAAGCTTTCTTT.

The chain employs TRBV6-5 and TRBJ2-7, with TRBD2 matching 7 bases. After removal of 6 bases from V and 2 bases from J, the junction contained 4 bases not matched to a gene. The CDR3 runs 13 residues. Germline V gene sequence: CDR1 MNHEY, CDR2 SVGAGI. The CDR3 here is CASRASGAYEQYF. Written as DNA, the CDR3 is TGTGCCAGCAGGGCGAGCGGGGCCTACGAGCAGTACTTC.